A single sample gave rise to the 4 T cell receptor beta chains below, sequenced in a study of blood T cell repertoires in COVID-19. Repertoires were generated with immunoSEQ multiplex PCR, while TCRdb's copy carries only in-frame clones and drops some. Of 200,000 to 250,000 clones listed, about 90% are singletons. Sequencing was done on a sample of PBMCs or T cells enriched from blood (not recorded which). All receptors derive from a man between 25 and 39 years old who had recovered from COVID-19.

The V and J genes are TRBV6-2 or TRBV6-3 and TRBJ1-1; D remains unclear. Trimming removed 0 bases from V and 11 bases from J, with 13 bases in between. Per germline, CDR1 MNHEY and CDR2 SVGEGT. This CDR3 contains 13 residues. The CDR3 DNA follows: TGTGCCAGCAGTTACTCCGAGACAAATCTGGCTTTCTTT. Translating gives CASSYSETNLAFF.

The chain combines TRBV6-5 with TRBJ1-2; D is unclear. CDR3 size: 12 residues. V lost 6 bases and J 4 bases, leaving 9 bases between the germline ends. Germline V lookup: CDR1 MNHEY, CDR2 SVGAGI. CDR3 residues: CASRTDFYGYTF. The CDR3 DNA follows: TGTGCCAGCAGGACGGACTTCTATGGCTACACCTTC.

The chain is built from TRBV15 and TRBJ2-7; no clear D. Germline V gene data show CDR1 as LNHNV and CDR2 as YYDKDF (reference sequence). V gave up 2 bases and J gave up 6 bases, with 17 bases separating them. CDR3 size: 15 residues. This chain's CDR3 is CATSRTPDVLREQYF. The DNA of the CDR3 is TGTGCCACCAGCAGAACCCCAGACGTACTACGCGAGCAGTACTTC.

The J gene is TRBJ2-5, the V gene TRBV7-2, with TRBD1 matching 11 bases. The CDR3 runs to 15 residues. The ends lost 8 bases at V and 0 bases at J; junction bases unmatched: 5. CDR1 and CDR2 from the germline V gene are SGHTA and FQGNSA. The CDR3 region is CASGTGGMYQETQYF. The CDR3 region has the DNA TGTGCCAGCGGGACAGGGGGGATGTACCAAGAGACCCAGTACTTC.